This T cell receptor (beta chain) stems from a study of T cell repertoires in cytomegalovirus infection. Study observations and caveats: Clonotype analysis showed dominance of the ex vivo response by HLA-C-restricted CMV-specific TCR beta clonotypes. People with CMV and the relevant HLA were identified by cumulative public TCR beta family frequency.

This clonotype was detected a few times. What it binds is not known. TCRdb itself ran the reads through MiXCR, one entry per CDR3 protein. The data hold approximately 320,000 distinct CDR3 sequences, with over 7.5% observed a single time. Trimming cost V 5 bases and J 5 bases; bases outside gene matches: 12. This CDR3 is 16 amino acids long. Germline V gene sequence: CDR1 MNHGY, CDR2 SAAAGT. This chain uses TRBV6-8 with TRBJ2-3; 8 positions match TRBD2. Sample: PBMCs. This TCR was sampled from a human donor in good health (CMV status not recorded). Some clones in this sample may be carry-over from other donors' samples. The chain's CDR3 is CASSTYRGGRQDTQYF. Written as DNA, the CDR3 is TGTGCCAGCAGTACCTACCGGGGGGGCCGTCAAGATACGCAGTATTTT.